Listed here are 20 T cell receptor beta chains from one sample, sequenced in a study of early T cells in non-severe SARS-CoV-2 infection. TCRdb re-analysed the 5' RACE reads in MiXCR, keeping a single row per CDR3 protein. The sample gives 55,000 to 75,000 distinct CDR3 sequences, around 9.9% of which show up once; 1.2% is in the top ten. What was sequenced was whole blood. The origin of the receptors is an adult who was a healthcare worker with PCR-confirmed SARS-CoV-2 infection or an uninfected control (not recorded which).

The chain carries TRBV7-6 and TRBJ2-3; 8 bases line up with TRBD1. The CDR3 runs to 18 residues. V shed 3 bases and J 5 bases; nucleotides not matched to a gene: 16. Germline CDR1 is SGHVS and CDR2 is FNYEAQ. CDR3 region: CASSFYLVGQGVKDTQYF. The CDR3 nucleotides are TGTGCCAGCAGCTTCTATCTGGTTGGACAGGGAGTAAAAGATACGCAGTATTTT.

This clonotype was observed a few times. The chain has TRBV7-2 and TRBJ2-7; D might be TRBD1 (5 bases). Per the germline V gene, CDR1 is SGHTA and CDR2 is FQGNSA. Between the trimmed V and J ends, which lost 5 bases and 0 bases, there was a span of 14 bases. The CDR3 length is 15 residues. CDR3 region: CASSRTGPGSYEQYV. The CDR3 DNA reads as TGTGCCAGCAGCCGAACAGGACCGGGCTCCTACGAGCAGTACGTC.

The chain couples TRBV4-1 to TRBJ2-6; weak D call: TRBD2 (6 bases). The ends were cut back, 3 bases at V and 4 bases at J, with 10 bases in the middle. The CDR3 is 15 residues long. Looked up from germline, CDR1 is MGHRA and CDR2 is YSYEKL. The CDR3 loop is CASSHGGTGANVLTF. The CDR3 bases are TGCGCCAGCAGCCACGGGGGTACCGGGGCCAACGTCCTGACTTTC.

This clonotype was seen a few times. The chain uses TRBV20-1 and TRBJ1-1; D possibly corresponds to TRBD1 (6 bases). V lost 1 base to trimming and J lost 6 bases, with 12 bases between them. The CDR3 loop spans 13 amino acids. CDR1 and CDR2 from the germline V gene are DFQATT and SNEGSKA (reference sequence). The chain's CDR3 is CSARVTGRPEAFF. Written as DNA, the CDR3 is TGCAGTGCTAGAGTAACAGGGAGGCCTGAAGCTTTCTTT.

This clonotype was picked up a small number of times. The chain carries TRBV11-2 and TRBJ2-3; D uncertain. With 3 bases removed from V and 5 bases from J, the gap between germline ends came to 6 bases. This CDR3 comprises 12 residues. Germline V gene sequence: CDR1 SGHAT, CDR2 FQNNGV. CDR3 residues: CASSLGLDTQYF. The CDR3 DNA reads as TGTGCCAGCAGCTTGGGTCTAGATACGCAGTATTTT.

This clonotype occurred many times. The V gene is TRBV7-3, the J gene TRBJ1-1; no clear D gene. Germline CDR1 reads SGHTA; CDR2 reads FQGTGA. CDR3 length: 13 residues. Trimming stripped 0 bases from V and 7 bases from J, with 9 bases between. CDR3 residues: CASSLTRENEAFF. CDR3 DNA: TGTGCCAGCAGCTTAACACGGGAGAATGAAGCTTTCTTT.

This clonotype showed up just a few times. The CDR3 bases are TGTGCCAGTAGTATTCCCAGATCCGGGGCTACATACCACAATGAGCAGTTCTTC. Translating gives CASSIPRSGATYHNEQFF. V is TRBV19 and J is TRBJ2-1, with D perhaps TRBD1 or TRBD2 (5 bases each). The CDR3 contains 18 residues. Germline loops: CDR1 LNHDA, CDR2 SQIVND (reference sequence). V was shortened by 3 bases and J by 5 bases, with 23 bases between the two germline ends.

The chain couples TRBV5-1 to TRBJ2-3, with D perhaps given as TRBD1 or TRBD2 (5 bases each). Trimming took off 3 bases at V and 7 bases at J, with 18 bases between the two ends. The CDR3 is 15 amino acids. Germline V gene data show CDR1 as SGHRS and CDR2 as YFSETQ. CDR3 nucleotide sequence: TGCGCCAGCAGCTCCCGGGACCCTAGCACGAATACGCAGTATTTT. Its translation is CASSSRDPSTNTQYF.

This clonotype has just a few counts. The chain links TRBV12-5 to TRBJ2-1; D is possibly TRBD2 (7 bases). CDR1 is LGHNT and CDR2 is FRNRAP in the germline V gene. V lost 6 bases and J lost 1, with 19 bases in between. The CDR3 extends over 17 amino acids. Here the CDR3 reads CASGGGTGTPSYNEQFF. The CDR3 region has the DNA TGTGCTAGTGGCGGGGGGACCGGGACACCTTCCTACAATGAGCAGTTCTTC.

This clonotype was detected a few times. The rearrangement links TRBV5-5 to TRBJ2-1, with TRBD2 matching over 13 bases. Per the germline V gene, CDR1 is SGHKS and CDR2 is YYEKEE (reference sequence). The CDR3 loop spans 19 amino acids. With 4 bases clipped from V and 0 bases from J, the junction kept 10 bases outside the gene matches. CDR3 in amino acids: CASSIAGLAGAYSYNEQFF. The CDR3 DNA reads TGTGCCAGCAGCATCGCCGGACTAGCGGGGGCCTACTCCTACAATGAGCAGTTCTTC.

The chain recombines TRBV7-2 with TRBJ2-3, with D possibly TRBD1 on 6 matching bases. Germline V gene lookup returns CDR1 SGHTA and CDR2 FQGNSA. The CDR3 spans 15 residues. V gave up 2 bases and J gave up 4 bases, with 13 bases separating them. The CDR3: CASSLQPGVADTQYF. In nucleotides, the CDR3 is TGTGCCAGCAGCTTACAACCAGGGGTGGCAGATACGCAGTATTTT.

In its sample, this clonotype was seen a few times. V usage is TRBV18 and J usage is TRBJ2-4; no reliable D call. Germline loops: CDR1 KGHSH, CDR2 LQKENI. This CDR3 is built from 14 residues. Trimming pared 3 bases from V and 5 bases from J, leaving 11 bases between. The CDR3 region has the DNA TGTGCCAGCTCACCGGTGGACGGTGAAAACATTCAGTACTTC. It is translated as CASSPVDGENIQYF. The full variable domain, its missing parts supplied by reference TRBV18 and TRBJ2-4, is NAGVMQNPRHLVRRRGQEARLRCSPMKGHSHVYWYRQLPEEGLKFMVYLQKENIIDESGMPKERFSAEFPKEGPSILRIQQVVRGDSAAYFCASSPVDGENIQYFGAGTRLSVL.

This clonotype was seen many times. CDR3 DNA sequence: TGCGCCAGCAGCTTGGGTCTCCCTGGTAGAGATACGCAGTATTTT. It yields the protein CASSLGLPGRDTQYF. The V and J genes are TRBV5-1 and TRBJ2-3; no definite D call. The CDR3 totals 15 residues. Looked up from germline, CDR1 is SGHRS and CDR2 is YFSETQ. Trimming pared 0 bases from V and 5 bases from J, leaving 13 bases between. The whole variable domain, filled in from reference TRBV5-1 and TRBJ2-3, reads KAGVTQTPRYLIKTRGQQVTLSCSPISGHRSVSWYQQTPGQGLQFLFEYFSETQRNKGNFPGRFSGRQFSNSRSEMNVSTLELGDSALYLCASSLGLPGRDTQYFGPGTRLTVL.

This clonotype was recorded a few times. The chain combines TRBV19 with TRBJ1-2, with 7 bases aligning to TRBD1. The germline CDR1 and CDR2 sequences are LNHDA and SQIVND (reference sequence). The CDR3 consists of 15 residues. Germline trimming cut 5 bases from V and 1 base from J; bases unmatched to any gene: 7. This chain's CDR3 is CASSAGTAINYGYTF. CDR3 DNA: TGTGCCAGTAGTGCCGGGACAGCAATTAACTATGGCTACACCTTC.

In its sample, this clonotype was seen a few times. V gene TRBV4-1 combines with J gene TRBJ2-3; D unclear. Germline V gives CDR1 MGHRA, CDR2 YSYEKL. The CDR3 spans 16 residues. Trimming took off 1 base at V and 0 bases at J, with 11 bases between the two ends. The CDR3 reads CASSQVGRLSTDTQYF. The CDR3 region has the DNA TGCGCCAGCAGCCAAGTTGGGCGGCTTAGCACAGATACGCAGTATTTT.

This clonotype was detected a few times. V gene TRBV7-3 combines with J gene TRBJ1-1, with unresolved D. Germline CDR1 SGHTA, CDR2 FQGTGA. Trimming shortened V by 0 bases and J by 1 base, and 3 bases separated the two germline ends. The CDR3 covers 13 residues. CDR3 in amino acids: CASSLTTNTEAFF. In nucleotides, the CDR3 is TGTGCCAGCAGCTTAACTACGAACACTGAAGCTTTCTTT.

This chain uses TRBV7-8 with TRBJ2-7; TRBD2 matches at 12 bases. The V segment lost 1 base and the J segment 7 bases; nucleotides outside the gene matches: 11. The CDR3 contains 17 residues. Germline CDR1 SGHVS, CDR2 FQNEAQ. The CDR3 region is CASSLGAPSGGAGEQYV. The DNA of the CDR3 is TGTGCCAGCAGCTTAGGGGCCCCTAGCGGGGGGGCAGGGGAGCAGTACGTC.

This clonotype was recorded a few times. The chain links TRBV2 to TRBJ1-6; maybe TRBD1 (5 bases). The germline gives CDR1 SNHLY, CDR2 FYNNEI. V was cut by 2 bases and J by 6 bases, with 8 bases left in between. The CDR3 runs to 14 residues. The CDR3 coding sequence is TGTGCCAGCAGTGAAAAGGGGCGTAATTCACCCCTCCACTTT. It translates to CASSEKGRNSPLHF.

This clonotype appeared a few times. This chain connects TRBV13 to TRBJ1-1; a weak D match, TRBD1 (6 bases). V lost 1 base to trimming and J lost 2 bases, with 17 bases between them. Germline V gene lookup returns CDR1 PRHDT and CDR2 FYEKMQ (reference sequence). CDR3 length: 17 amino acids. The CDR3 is CASSLVVEYRVNTEAFF. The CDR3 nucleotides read TGTGCCAGCAGCTTAGTTGTTGAGTACAGGGTTAACACTGAAGCTTTCTTT.

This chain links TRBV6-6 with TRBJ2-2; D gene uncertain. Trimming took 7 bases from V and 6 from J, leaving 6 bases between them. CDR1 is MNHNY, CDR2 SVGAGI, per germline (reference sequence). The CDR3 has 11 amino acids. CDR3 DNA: TGTGCCAGCACGGGCTCCGGGGAGCTGTTTTTT. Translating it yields CASTGSGELFF.